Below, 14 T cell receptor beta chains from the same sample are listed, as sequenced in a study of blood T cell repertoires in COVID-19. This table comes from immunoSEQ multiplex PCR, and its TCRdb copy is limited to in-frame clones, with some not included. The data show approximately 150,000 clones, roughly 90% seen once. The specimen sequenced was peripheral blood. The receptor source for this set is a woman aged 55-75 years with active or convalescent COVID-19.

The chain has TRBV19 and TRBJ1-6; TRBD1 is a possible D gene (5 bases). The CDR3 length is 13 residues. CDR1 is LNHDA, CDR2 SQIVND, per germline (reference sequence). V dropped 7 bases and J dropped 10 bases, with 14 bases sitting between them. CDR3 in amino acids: CASTPPGGSPLHF. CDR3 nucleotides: TGTGCCAGTACCCCACCCGGGGGGTCACCCCTCCACTTT.

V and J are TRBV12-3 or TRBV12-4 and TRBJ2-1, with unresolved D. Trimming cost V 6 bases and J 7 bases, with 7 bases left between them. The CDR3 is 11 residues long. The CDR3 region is CASSLINEQFF. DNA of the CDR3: TGTGCCAGCAGCTTAATAAATGAGCAGTTCTTC.

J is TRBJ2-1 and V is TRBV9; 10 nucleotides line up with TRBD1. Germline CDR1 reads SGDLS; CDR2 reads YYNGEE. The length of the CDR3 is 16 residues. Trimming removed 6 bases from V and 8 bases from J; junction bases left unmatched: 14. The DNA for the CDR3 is TGTGCCAGCACCCCCCCCGGGACAGGGGTTTGGGATGAGCAGTTCTTC. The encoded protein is CASTPPGTGVWDEQFF.

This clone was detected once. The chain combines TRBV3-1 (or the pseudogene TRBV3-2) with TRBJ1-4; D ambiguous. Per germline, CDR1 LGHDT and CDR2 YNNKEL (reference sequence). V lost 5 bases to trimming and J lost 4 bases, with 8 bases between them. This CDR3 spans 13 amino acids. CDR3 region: CASSNDYNEKLFF. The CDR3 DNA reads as TGTGCCAGCAGCAATGACTATAATGAAAAACTGTTTTTT.

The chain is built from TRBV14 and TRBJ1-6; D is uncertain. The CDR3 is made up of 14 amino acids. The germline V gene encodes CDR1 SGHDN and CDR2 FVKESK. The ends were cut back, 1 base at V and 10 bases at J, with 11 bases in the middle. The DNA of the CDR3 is TGTGCCAGCAGCCAAGCCCGGGTTCGGTCACCCCTCCACTTT. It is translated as CASSQARVRSPLHF.

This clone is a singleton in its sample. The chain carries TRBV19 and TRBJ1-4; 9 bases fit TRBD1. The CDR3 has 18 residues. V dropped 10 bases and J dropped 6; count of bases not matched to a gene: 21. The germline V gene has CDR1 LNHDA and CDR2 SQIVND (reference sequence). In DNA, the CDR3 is TGTGCCACCGCAGGTCCCCGACAGGGGGGAAACGTTTATGAAAAACTGTTTTTT. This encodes CATAGPRQGGNVYEKLFF.

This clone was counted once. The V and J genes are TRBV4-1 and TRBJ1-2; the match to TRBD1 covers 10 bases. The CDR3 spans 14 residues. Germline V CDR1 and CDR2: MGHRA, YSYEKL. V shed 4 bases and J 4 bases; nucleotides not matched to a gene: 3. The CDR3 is CASSPRTGGYGYTF. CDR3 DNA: TGCGCCAGCAGCCCTCGGACAGGGGGCTATGGCTACACCTTC.

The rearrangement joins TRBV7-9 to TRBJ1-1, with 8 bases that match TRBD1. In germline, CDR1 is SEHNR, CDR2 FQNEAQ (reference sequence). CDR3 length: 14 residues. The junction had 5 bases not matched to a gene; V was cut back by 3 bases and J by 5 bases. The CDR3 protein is CASSFSGQGTEAFF. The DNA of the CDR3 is TGTGCCAGCAGCTTTTCAGGACAGGGAACTGAAGCTTTCTTT.

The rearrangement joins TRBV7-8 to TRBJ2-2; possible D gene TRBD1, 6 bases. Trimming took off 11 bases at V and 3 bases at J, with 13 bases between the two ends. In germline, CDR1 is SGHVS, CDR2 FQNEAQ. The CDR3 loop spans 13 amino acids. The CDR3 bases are TGTGCCTTAGGGACATTTGACACCGGGGAGCTGTTTTTT. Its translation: CALGTFDTGELFF.

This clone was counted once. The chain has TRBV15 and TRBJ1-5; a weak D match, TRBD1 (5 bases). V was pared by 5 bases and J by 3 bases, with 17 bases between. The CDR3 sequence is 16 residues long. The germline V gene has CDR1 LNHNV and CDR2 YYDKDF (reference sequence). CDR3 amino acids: CATSVGQGGPNQPQHF. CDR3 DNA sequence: TGTGCCACCAGCGTCGGGCAGGGAGGTCCCAATCAGCCCCAGCATTTT.

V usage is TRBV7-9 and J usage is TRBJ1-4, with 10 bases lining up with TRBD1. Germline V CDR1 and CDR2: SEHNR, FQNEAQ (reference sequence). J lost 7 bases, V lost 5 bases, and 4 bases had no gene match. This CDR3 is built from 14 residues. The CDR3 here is CASSGQGGSEKLFF. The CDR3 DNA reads TGTGCCAGCAGCGGACAGGGGGGAAGTGAAAAACTGTTTTTT.

The CDR3 nucleotides read TGCGCCAGCACCGAGACAGGGGTCTACGGGGAGACCCAGTACTTC. Amino acid sequence: CASTETGVYGETQYF. The gene calls are TRBV5-1 and TRBJ2-5; 8 bases fit TRBD1. This CDR3 spans 15 amino acids. V lost 6 bases to trimming and J lost 5 bases; unmatched junction nucleotides: 12. Looked up from germline, CDR1 is SGHRS and CDR2 is YFSETQ.

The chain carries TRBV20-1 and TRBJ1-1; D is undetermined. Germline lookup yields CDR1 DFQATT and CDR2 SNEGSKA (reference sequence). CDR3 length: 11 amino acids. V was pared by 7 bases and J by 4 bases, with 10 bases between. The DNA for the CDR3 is TGCAGTGGGAGGGAAAGCACTGAAGCTTTCTTT. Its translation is CSGRESTEAFF.

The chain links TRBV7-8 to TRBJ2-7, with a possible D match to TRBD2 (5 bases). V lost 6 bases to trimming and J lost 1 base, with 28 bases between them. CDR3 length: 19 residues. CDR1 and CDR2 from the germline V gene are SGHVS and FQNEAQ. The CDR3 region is CASSRVAAAAPPLSYEQYF. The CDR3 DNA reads TGTGCCAGCAGTAGGGTGGCGGCAGCGGCCCCTCCCTTGTCCTACGAGCAGTACTTC. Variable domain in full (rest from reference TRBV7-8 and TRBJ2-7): GAGVSQSPRYKVAKRGQDVALRCDPISGHVSLFWYQQALGQGPEFLTYFQNEAQLDKSGLPSDRFFAERPEGSVSTLKIQRTQQEDSAVYLCASSRVAAAAPPLSYEQYFGPGTRLTVT.